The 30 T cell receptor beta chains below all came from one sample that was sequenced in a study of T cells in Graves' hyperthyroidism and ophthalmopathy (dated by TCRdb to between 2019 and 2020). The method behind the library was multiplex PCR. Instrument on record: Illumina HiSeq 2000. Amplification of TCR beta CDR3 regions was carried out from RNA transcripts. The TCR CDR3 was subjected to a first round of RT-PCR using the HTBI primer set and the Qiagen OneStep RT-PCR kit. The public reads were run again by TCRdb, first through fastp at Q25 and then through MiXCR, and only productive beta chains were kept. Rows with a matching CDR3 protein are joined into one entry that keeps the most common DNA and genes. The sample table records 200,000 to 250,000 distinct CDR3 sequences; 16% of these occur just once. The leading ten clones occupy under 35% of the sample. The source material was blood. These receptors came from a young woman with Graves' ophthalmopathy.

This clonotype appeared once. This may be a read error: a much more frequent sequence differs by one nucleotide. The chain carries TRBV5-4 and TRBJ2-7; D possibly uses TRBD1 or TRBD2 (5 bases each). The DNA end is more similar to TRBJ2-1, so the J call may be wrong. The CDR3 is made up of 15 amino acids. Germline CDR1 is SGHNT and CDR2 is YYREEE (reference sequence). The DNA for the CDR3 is TGTGCCAGCAGCTTGGCGGCAGGGAGCGGCTACGAGCAGTTCTTC. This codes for CASSLAAGSGYEQFF.

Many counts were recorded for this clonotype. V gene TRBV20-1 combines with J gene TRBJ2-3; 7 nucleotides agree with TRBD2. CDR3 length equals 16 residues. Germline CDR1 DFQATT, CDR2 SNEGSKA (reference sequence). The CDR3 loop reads CSGTGGSPGSTDTQYF. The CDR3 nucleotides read TGCAGCGGGACGGGGGGATCCCCGGGGAGCACAGATACGCAGTATTTT.

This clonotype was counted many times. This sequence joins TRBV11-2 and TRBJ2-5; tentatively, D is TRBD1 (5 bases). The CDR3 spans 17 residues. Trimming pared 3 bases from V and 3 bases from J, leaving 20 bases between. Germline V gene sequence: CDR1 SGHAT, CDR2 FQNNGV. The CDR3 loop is CASSFPGGAVIEETQYF. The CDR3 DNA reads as TGTGCCAGCAGCTTTCCGGGTGGGGCAGTCATAGAAGAGACCCAGTACTTC.

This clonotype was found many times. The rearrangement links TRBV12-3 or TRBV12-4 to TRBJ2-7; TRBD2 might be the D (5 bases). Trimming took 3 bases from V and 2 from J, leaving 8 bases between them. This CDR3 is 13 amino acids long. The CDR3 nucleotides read TGTGCCAGCAGTTTCGGGATGACCTACGAGCAGTACTTC. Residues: CASSFGMTYEQYF.

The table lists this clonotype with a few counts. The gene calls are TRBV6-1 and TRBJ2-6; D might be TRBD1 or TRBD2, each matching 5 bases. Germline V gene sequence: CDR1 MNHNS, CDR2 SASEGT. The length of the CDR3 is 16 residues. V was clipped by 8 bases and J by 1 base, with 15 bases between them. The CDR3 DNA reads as TGTGCCAGCGCGGGCAGGACAAGATCTGGGGCCAACGTCCTGACTTTC. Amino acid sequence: CASAGRTRSGANVLTF.

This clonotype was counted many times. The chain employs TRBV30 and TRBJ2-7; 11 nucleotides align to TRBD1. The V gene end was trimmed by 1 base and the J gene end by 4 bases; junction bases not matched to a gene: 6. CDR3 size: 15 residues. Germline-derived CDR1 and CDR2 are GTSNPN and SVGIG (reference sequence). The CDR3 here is CAWSGGDRGMYEQYF. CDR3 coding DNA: TGTGCCTGGAGTGGTGGGGACAGGGGGATGTACGAGCAGTACTTC.

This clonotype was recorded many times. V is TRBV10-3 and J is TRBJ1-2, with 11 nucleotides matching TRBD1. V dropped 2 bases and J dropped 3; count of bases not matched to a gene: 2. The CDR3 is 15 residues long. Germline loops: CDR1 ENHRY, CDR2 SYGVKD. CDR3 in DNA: TGTGCCATCAGTGAGGGACAGGGGGCTTACTATGGCTACACCTTC. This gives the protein CAISEGQGAYYGYTF.

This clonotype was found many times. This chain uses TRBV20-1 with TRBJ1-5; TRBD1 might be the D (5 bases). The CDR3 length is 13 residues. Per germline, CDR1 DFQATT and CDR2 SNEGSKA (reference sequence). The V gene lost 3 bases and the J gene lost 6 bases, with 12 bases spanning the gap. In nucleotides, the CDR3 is TGCAGTGCTAGGGGGCGGTGGTTTCAGCCCCAGCATTTT. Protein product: CSARGRWFQPQHF.

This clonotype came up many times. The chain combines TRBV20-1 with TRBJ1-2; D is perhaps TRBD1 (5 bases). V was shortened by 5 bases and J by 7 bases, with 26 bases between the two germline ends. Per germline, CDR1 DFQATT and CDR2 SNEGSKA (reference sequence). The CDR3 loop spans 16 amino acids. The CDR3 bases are TGCAGTGCTCCACAACGGTCGGAACAGGCGTCCTCTGGCTACACCTTC. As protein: CSAPQRSEQASSGYTF.

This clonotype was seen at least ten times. Here the CDR3 reads CASRGSFLSETQYF. CDR3 coding DNA: TGTGCCAGCAGGGGTAGCTTTTTGTCGGAGACCCAGTACTTC. This chain connects TRBV2 to TRBJ2-5; D not certain. Per germline, CDR1 SNHLY and CDR2 FYNNEI. The CDR3 covers 14 residues. Trimming pared 6 bases from V and 5 bases from J, leaving 16 bases between.

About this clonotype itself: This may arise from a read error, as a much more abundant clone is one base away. DNA of the CDR3: TGCAGTGCTAGAGGTGGACGGGGGGGGCAAGAGACCCAGTACTTC. Residues: CSARGGRGGQETQYF. The gene calls are TRBV20-1 and TRBJ2-5; 8 positions agree with TRBD2. Germline V gene sequence: CDR1 DFQATT, CDR2 SNEGSKA (reference sequence). Trimming cost V 1 base and J 2 bases; bases outside gene matches: 6. The CDR3 sequence is 15 residues long.

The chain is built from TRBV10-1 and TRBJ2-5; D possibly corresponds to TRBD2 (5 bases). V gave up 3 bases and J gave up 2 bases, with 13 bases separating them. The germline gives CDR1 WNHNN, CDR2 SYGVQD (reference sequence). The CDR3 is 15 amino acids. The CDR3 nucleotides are TGCGCCAGCAGTGAAGGGATCAGCGGACAAGAGACCCAGTACTTC. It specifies CASSEGISGQETQYF.

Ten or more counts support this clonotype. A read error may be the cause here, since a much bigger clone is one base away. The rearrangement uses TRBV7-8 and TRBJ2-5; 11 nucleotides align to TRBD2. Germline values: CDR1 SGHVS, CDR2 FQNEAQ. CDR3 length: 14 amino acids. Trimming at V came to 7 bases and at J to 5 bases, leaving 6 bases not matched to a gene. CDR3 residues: CASNFSGGAETQYF. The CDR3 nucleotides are TGTGCCAGCAACTTTAGCGGGGGGGCGGAGACCCAGTACTTC.

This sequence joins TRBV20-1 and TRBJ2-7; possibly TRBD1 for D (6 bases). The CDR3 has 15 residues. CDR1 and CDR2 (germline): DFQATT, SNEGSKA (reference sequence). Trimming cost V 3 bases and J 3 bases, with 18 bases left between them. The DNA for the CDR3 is TGCAGTGCTAGCTCTACGGACAGAGCTTACTACGAGCAGTACTTC. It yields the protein CSASSTDRAYYEQYF.

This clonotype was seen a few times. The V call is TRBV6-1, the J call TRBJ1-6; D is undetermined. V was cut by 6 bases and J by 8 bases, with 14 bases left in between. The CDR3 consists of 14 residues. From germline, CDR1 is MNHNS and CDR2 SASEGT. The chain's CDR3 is CASRPTNTDSPLHF. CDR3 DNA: TGTGCCAGCAGGCCAACAAACACGGATTCACCCCTCCACTTT.

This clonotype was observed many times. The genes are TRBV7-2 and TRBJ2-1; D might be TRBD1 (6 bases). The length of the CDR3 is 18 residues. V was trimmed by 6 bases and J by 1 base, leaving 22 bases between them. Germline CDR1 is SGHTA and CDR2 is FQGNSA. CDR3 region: CASSYTGTSRTSYNEQFF. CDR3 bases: TGTGCCAGCAGTTACACCGGGACATCACGGACTTCCTACAATGAGCAGTTCTTC.

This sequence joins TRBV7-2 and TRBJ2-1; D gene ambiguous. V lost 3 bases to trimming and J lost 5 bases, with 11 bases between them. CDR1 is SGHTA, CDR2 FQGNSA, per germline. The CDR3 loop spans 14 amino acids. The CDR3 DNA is TGTGCCAGCAGCTTTTCAGTCAAAGACAATGAGCAGTTCTTC. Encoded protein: CASSFSVKDNEQFF. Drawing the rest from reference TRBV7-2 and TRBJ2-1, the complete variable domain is GAGVSQSPSNKVTEKGKDVELRCDPISGHTALYWYRQSLGQGLEFLIYFQGNSAPDKSGLPSDRFSAERTGGSVSTLTIQRTQQEDSAVYLCASSFSVKDNEQFFGPGTRLTVL.

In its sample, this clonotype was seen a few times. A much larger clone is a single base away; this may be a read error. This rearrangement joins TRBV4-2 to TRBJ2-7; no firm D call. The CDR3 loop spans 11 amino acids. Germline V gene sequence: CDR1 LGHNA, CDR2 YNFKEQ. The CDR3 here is CASSQEDEQCF. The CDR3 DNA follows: TGTGCCAGCAGCCAAGAGGACGAGCAGTGCTTC.

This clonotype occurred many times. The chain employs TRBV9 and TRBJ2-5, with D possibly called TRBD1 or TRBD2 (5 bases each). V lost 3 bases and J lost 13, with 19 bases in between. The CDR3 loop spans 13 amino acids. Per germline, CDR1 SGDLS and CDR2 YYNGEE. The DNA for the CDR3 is TGTGCCAGCAGCGCCCGGGACGACACTCCAGGGTACTTC. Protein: CASSARDDTPGYF.

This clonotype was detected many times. In DNA form, the CDR3 reads TGTGCCAGCAGCGTAGCTGAGGGGTACGGCTATGGCTACACCTTC. It codes for CASSVAEGYGYGYTF. This chain connects TRBV9 to TRBJ1-2, with D possibly TRBD1 on 5 matching bases. Germline-derived CDR1 and CDR2 are SGDLS and YYNGEE. This CDR3 comprises 15 residues. The V and J ends lost 0 bases and 4 bases respectively, with 13 bases between them.

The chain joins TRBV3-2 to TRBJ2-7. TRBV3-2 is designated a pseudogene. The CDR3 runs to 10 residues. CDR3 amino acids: CALSRHEQYF. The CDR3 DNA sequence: TGTGCTCTGAGTAGGCACGAGCAGTACTTC.

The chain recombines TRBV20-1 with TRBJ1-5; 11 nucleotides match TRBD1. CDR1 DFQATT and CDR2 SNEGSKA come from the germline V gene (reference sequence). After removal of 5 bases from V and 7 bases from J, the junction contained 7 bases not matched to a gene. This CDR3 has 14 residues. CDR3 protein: CSAGTGGSRQPQHF. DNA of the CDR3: TGCAGTGCTGGGACAGGGGGAAGTCGGCAGCCCCAGCATTTT.

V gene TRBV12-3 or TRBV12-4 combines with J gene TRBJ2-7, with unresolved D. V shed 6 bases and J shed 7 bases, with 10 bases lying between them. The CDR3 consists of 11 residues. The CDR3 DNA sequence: TGTGCCAGCAGGCGAGATGGGGAGCAGTACTTC. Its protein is CASRRDGEQYF.

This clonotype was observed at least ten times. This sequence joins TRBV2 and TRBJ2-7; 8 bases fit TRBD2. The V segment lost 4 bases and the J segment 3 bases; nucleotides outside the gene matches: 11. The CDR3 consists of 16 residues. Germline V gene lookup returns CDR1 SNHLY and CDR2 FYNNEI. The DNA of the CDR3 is TGTGCCAGCAGTGTCCGACCGGGACTAGTAAGCTACGAGCAGTACTTC. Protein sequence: CASSVRPGLVSYEQYF.

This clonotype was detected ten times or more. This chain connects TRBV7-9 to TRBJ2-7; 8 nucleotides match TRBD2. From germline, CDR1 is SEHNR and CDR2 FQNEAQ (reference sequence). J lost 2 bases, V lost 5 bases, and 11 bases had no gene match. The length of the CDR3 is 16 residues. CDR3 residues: CASSGAGVDRPYEQYF. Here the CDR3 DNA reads TGTGCCAGCAGCGGAGCGGGAGTAGACCGCCCCTACGAGCAGTACTTC.

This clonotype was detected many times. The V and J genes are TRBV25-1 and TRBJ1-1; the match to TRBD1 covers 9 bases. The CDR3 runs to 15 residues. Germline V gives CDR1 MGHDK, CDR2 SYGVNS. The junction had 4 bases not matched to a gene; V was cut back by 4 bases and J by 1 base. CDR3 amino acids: CASSASDRGNTEAFF. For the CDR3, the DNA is TGTGCCAGCAGTGCCTCGGACAGGGGGAACACTGAAGCTTTCTTT.

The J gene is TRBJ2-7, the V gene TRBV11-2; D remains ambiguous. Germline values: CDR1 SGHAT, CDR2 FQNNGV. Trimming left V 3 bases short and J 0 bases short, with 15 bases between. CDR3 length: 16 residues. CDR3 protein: CASSLVFRGSSYEQYF. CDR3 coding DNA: TGTGCCAGCAGCTTGGTATTCCGAGGAAGCTCCTACGAGCAGTACTTC.

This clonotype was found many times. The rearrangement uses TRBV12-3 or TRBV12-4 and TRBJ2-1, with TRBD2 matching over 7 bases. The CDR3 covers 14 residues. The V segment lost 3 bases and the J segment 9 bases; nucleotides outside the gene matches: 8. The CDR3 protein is CASSFSGLGGEQFF. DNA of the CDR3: TGTGCCAGCAGTTTTAGCGGGTTGGGCGGTGAGCAGTTCTTC.

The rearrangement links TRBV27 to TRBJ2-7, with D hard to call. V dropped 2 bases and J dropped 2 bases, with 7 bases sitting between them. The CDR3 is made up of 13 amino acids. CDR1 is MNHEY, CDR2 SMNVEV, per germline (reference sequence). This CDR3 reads CASSLTDAYEQYF. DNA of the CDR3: TGTGCCAGCAGTTTAACGGACGCCTACGAGCAGTACTTC.

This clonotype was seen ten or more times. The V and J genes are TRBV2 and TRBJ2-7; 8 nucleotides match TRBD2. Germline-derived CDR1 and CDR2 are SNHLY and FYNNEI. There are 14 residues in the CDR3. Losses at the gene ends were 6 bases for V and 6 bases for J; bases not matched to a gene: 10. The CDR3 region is CASRGLTGGPEQYF. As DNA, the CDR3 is TGTGCCAGCAGGGGACTAACGGGGGGGCCCGAGCAGTACTTC.